The rows below give T cell receptor beta chains drawn from one sample of a study of shared T cell receptors in the human thymus. Sequenced by immunoSEQ multiplex PCR; TCRdb stores in-frame clones only, minus some. The sample has some 700,000 clones, roughly 88% seen once; the top ten hold roughly 0.01%. This same sample was also taken into another study, of human thymus T cells.

The sequenced sample consisted of thymocytes. The receptors shown here come from a girl under three years old with a congenital heart defect. CDR3s include the opening cysteine and the closing phenylalanine or tryptophan. The D gene is left open where the match is weak. Only some rows state a clone size, as once, few, many or a class for expanded clones.

v_gene,d_gene,abundance,j_gene,CDR3nt,CDR3aa
TRBV6-5,.,.,TRBJ1-2,TGTGCCAGCAGTTACTCGACTTCCTTACAGGACTATGGCTACACCTTC,CASSYSTSLQDYGYTF
TRBV5-1,.,.,TRBJ1-1,TGCGCCAGCAGCCCCCTCCAGCGAACGGACACTGAAGCTTTCTTT,CASSPLQRTDTEAFF
TRBV4-1,TRBD2,.,TRBJ2-3,TGCGCCAGCAACGCCGGGACTAGCAATATCACAGATACGCAGTATTTT,CASNAGTSNITDTQYF
TRBV27,.,.,TRBJ1-5,TGTGCCAGCAGTTCAATAGCAGGGCAACGGAAAAATCAGCCCCAGCATTTT,CASSSIAGQRKNQPQHF
TRBV6-4,.,.,TRBJ2-6,TGTGCCAGCAGTGGCGCGGGACGGCAGTCTGGGGCCAACGTCCTGACTTTC,CASSGAGRQSGANVLTF
TRBV19,TRBD2,.,TRBJ2-1,TGTGCCAGTAGTTCCCCTGGCGGGGGGCTCGATGAGCAGTTCTTC,CASSSPGGGLDEQFF
TRBV2,.,.,TRBJ1-1,TGTGCCAGCAGAGAGTCAGGAGGGACGAACACTGAAGCTTTCTTT,CASRESGGTNTEAFF
TRBV5-1,.,.,TRBJ2-6,TGCGCCAGCAGCTTACCCCCCAGCTCTGGGGCCAACGTCCTGACTTTC,CASSLPPSSGANVLTF
TRBV7-7,.,.,TRBJ2-2,TGTGCCAGCAGCTTAGCAGGGGAACCCGGGGAGCTGTTTTTT,CASSLAGEPGELFF
TRBV28,TRBD1,.,TRBJ2-7,TGTGCCAGCAGTTTATGGGAGACAGGGGGCTACGAGCAGTACTTC,CASSLWETGGYEQYF
TRBV9,.,.,TRBJ1-2,TGTGCCAGCAGCCCGAGGTTGAGAGACGATGCGCATGGTAACTATGGCTACACCTTC,CASSPRLRDDAHGNYGYTF
TRBV2,TRBD1,few,TRBJ1-5,TGTGCCAGCAGCACGGGGACAGGGTGGTACGGCAATCAGCCCCAGCATTTT,CASSTGTGWYGNQPQHF
TRBV9,.,.,TRBJ1-3,TGTGCCAGCAGCGTAGGACAGGTCGACTCTGGAAACACCATATATTTT,CASSVGQVDSGNTIYF
TRBV7-6,.,.,TRBJ2-5,TGTGCCAGCAGCTTCGGGAGTTCGGGGCGGGAGACCCAGTACTTC,CASSFGSSGRETQYF
TRBV7-9,TRBD1,few,TRBJ2-2,TGTGCCAGCAGCCCAGGGGACAGGGAGAACACCGGGGAGCTGTTTTTT,CASSPGDRENTGELFF
TRBV4-3,TRBD2,.,TRBJ2-7,TGCGCCAGCAGTCCTAACAGCGGGGGACCGCCCTACGAGCAGTACTTC,CASSPNSGGPPYEQYF
TRBV6-1,TRBD1,.,TRBJ2-2,TGTGCCCCCGGCCAGACAGGGGGCAAGGGCGGGGAGCTGTTTTTT,CAPGQTGGKGGELFF
TRBV27,.,.,TRBJ1-3,TGTGCCAGCAGTTTCCAGTGTTCGTTCTCTGGAAACACCATATATTTT,CASSFQCSFSGNTIYF
TRBV6-5,.,.,TRBJ1-2,TGTGCCAGCAGTTACGGCCCCGGAGGCTGGGGCTACACCTTC,CASSYGPGGWGYTF
TRBV9,.,.,TRBJ1-4,TGTGCCAGCAGCGTAGGTGGCAGGGCGAGGAGTTCTAATGAAAAACTGTTTTTT,CASSVGGRARSSNEKLFF
TRBV15,TRBD2,few,TRBJ2-5,TGTGCCACCAGCAAACTAGCGGGGGGCCAAGAGACCCAGTACTTC,CATSKLAGGQETQYF
TRBV28,TRBD1,.,TRBJ1-5,TGTGCCAGCAGACCTTGGGACAGGGGGCTTCAGCCCCAGCATTTT,CASRPWDRGLQPQHF
TRBV14,.,.,TRBJ1-3,TGTGCCAGCAGCCATTACAGGTCCTCTGGAAACACCATATATTTT,CASSHYRSSGNTIYF
TRBV19,.,.,TRBJ1-1,TGTGCCAGTAAGTGGCGGGAGGGAAAGAACACTGAAGCTTTCTTT,CASKWREGKNTEAFF
TRBV7-9,TRBD1,.,TRBJ2-2,TGTGCCAGCAGCCTAGGACAGGGCACCGGGGAGCTGTTTTTT,CASSLGQGTGELFF
TRBV15,.,.,TRBJ2-7,TGTGCCACCAGCAGAGATGGGGGGAGGTCGTTTGCGAAAGAGCAGTACTTC,CATSRDGGRSFAKEQYF
TRBV6-6,TRBD1,few,TRBJ1-5,TGTGCCAGCAGTTATTCAGGGGGCCTAAATCAGCCCCAGCATTTT,CASSYSGGLNQPQHF
TRBV5-4,TRBD1,.,TRBJ1-2,TGTGCCAGCAGCTCACGGGACAGGGGTGATAACTATGGCTACACCTTC,CASSSRDRGDNYGYTF
TRBV13,.,.,TRBJ2-5,TGTGCCAGCAGCTTACGAGAGACCCAGTACTTC,CASSLRETQYF
TRBV5-6,.,once,TRBJ1-6,TGTGCCAGCAGTTCAGGGGTTCCCTTGCATTCACCCCTCCACTTT,CASSSGVPLHSPLHF
TRBV4-1,.,.,TRBJ2-2,TGCGCCAGCAGCCAAGTCGCACAGTCCACCGGGGAGCTGTTTTTT,CASSQVAQSTGELFF
TRBV12-5,TRBD1,.,TRBJ1-1,TGTGCTAGTGCCCTCCGCGACAGGGGTCACACTGAAGCTTTCTTT,CASALRDRGHTEAFF
TRBV6-4,TRBD2,.,TRBJ2-2,TGTGCCAGCAGTTCCTCCGGGGGGGAGAACACCGGGGAGCTGTTTTTT,CASSSSGGENTGELFF
TRBV6-6,.,.,TRBJ1-2,TGTGCCAGCAGACAACCACAGAACTATGGCTACACCTTC,CASRQPQNYGYTF
TRBV7-9,TRBD1,.,TRBJ1-2,TGTGCCAGCAGCTATTCAACAGGGGGCTATGGCTACACCTTC,CASSYSTGGYGYTF
TRBV7-9,TRBD1,once,TRBJ1-6,TGTGCCAGCAGCTTTAAGGCCCCTACAGGGGGCGAATCACCCCTCCACTTT,CASSFKAPTGGESPLHF
TRBV27,TRBD2,.,TRBJ2-1,TGTGCCAGCAGTTTATTAGCGGGGGGATACAATGAGCAGTTCTTC,CASSLLAGGYNEQFF
TRBV6-6,.,.,TRBJ1-2,TGTGCCAGCAGCTGGACGGGGGACGCTTCTAACTATGGCTACACCTTC,CASSWTGDASNYGYTF
TRBV4-1,.,.,TRBJ1-2,TGCGCCAGCAGCCTTCCGACAGGCCGGACAAACTATGGCTACACCTTC,CASSLPTGRTNYGYTF
TRBV29-1,TRBD2,.,TRBJ2-5,TGCAGCGCCCGTGGACTTTCCGGCGGGGGGGCAGGTTGGGAGACCCAGTACTTC,CSARGLSGGGAGWETQYF
TRBV6-5,TRBD1,.,TRBJ2-2,TGTGCCAGCAGTTACGGGCAGGGGGCCGGGGAGCTGTTTTTT,CASSYGQGAGELFF
TRBV4-3,TRBD2,.,TRBJ2-3,TGCGCCAGCAGCCAAGATTGGGGAGGGCCTGGAGATACGCAGTATTTT,CASSQDWGGPGDTQYF
TRBV4-2,TRBD2,.,TRBJ2-3,TGTGCCAGCACCCGGACTAGCGGAGAAACAGATACGCAGTATTTT,CASTRTSGETDTQYF
TRBV29-1,.,.,TRBJ2-3,TGCAGCGTTGGTACCCGAGCACAGGGACGGTCTGCGGATACGCAGTATTTT,CSVGTRAQGRSADTQYF
TRBV5-1,.,.,TRBJ1-1,TGCGCCAGCAGGGGAGGGAGAACAAATACTGAAGCTTTCTTT,CASRGGRTNTEAFF
TRBV4-1,TRBD1,.,TRBJ1-1,TGCGCCAGCAGCCAAAAAGGGACAGGGGCCACTGAAGCTTTCTTT,CASSQKGTGATEAFF
TRBV18,.,.,TRBJ2-3,TGTGCCAGCTCACCAGCCCGGGGAACAGATACGCAGTATTTT,CASSPARGTDTQYF
TRBV5-1,.,.,TRBJ2-1,TGCGCCAGCAGCTCGGAGGGGACAGTTTGGCTGGTTAACAATGAGCAGTTCTTC,CASSSEGTVWLVNNEQFF
TRBV4-3,TRBD1,.,TRBJ2-7,TGCGCCAGCAGCCAAGCTTCGGGGACAGGGTTTGGCGAGCAGTACTTC,CASSQASGTGFGEQYF
TRBV2,.,.,TRBJ2-7,TGTGCCAGCAGTGATTACAGAGACTACGAGCAGTACTTC,CASSDYRDYEQYF
TRBV28,.,.,TRBJ1-2,TGTGCCAGCAACTACAGGAAGTGGGGCTACACCTTC,CASNYRKWGYTF
TRBV9,TRBD2,few,TRBJ2-7,TGTGCCAGCAGCGCAAACATAGCGGGGGGCTACGAGCAGTACTTC,CASSANIAGGYEQYF
TRBV6-6,TRBD2,.,TRBJ2-3,TGTGCCAGCAGTCTTCGACTAGCGGAGTTCACAGATACGCAGTATTTT,CASSLRLAEFTDTQYF
TRBV21-1,.,.,TRBJ2-2,TGTGCCAGCAGCAAATTAACGGCAGGAAACACCGGGGAGCTGTTTTTT,CASSKLTAGNTGELFF
TRBV25-1,TRBD1,.,TRBJ1-2,TGTGCCAGTAGTCTTCCAGGGGGCCTTGTTCTTTCTAACTATGGCTACACCTTC,CASSLPGGLVLSNYGYTF
TRBV7-2,.,.,TRBJ2-7,TGTGCCAGCAGCTTGGGTTGGCGGTACGAGCAGTACTTC,CASSLGWRYEQYF
TRBV18,TRBD1,.,TRBJ1-4,TGTGCCAGCTCATCCATGACAGGGCCGACTAATGAAAAACTGTTTTTT,CASSSMTGPTNEKLFF
TRBV6-1,.,.,TRBJ1-2,TGTGCCAGCAGTGAAGGGCCCTATGGCTACACCTTC,CASSEGPYGYTF
TRBV7-6,TRBD2,.,TRBJ2-7,TGTGCCAGCAGCTTAGACCCCAAACTAGCGGGGGGTGTCCCTCCCACCTACGAGCAGTACTTC,CASSLDPKLAGGVPPTYEQYF